This entry lists 32 T cell receptor beta chains sequenced from one sample in a study of patients and donors after allogeneic stem cell transplantation. TCRdb re-derived calls from the RT-PCR reads in MiXCR, one entry per CDR3 protein. The sample includes about 160,000 distinct CDR3 sequences, approximately 31% seen only once; the top ten take 3.2%. The sequenced sample consisted of blood, either unsorted or a sorted T cell fraction (not recorded which). These receptors were obtained from a human donor who was either an allogeneic HSCT recipient or a stem cell or donor lymphocyte infusion donor (not recorded which). It is not recorded whose cells these are; they may come from a transplant donor.

This clonotype occurred a few times. J is TRBJ2-1 and V is TRBV24-1, with 12 bases lining up with TRBD2. Germline CDR1 and CDR2: KGHDR and SFDVKD. The V gene end was trimmed by 9 bases and the J gene end by 10 bases; junction bases not matched to a gene: 12. This CDR3 has 15 residues. CDR3 residues: CATSTTSGSSWEQFF. The DNA of the CDR3 is TGTGCCACCTCAACGACTAGCGGGAGTTCCTGGGAGCAGTTCTTC.

This clonotype was counted at least ten times. V gene TRBV5-1 combines with J gene TRBJ1-4, with a weak D call TRBD1 (5 bases). CDR3 length: 14 amino acids. The V end was cut by 0 bases, the J end by 4 bases, with 7 bases between. Germline V gene sequence: CDR1 SGHRS, CDR2 YFSETQ. CDR3 sequence: CASSLEGLNEKLFF. In DNA form, the CDR3 reads TGCGCCAGCAGCTTGGAGGGACTTAATGAAAAACTGTTTTTT. The full variable domain, its missing parts supplied by reference TRBV5-1 and TRBJ1-4, is KAGVTQTPRYLIKTRGQQVTLSCSPISGHRSVSWYQQTPGQGLQFLFEYFSETQRNKGNFPGRFSGRQFSNSRSEMNVSTLELGDSALYLCASSLEGLNEKLFFGSGTQLSVL.

V usage is TRBV18 and J usage is TRBJ1-4; D is perhaps TRBD1 (6 bases). The CDR3 is 18 amino acids. Per the germline V gene, CDR1 is KGHSH and CDR2 is LQKENI. V lost 1 base and J lost 3, with 18 bases in between. The CDR3 spells CASSPRDKGFRANEKLFF. The CDR3 region has the DNA TGTGCCAGCTCACCACGGGACAAAGGGTTCCGGGCTAATGAAAAACTGTTTTTT.

Here the CDR3 reads CSVPQGPEEQYF. CDR3 DNA sequence: TGCAGCGTTCCACAGGGGCCGGAAGAGCAGTACTTC. The chain joins TRBV29-1 to TRBJ2-7; 7 bases fit TRBD1. V was pared by 5 bases and J by 7 bases, with 8 bases of the junction left unmatched. Looked up from germline, CDR1 is SQVTM and CDR2 is ANQGSEA. This CDR3 has 12 amino acids.

This clonotype has just a few counts. V is TRBV6-5 and J is TRBJ2-7; 9 positions match TRBD1. Germline loops: CDR1 MNHEY, CDR2 SVGAGI. Unmatched junction bases numbered 8, after V lost 0 bases and J lost 11 bases. The CDR3 is made up of 14 amino acids. CDR3 sequence: CASSYSFRDREEYF. DNA for the CDR3: TGTGCCAGCAGTTACTCGTTCCGGGACAGGGAGGAGTACTTC.

This clonotype has a handful of counts. This chain uses TRBV25-1 with TRBJ2-5; the D is unclear. The CDR3 contains 12 residues. The germline V and J ends were trimmed by 5 bases and 5 bases, with 9 bases remaining between them. Germline V gives CDR1 MGHDK, CDR2 SYGVNS. DNA for the CDR3: TGTGCCAGCAGTTGGGGTCGGGAGACCCAGTACTTC. Protein: CASSWGRETQYF.

In this sample, this clonotype turned up once. The chain combines TRBV29-1 with TRBJ2-5, with D uncertain. The germline CDR1 and CDR2 sequences are SQVTM and ANQGSEA. The CDR3 sequence is 13 residues long. Deletions cut 8 bases from V and 1 base from J, with 14 bases between. In DNA form, the CDR3 reads TGCAGCACCTATATTCAGCTCCAAGAGACCCAGTACTTC. It encodes CSTYIQLQETQYF.

The V call is TRBV29-1, the J call TRBJ2-1; D gene unclear. Trimming pared 0 bases from V and 2 bases from J, leaving 5 bases between. CDR3 length: 13 amino acids. The germline gives CDR1 SQVTM, CDR2 ANQGSEA. The CDR3 protein is CSVEDPTYNEQFF. CDR3 DNA: TGCAGCGTTGAAGATCCGACCTACAATGAGCAGTTCTTC.

This clonotype was detected a few times. The rearrangement joins TRBV12-3 or TRBV12-4 to TRBJ2-6; possibly TRBD1 or TRBD2 for D (5 bases each). The length of the CDR3 is 16 residues. V lost 7 bases and J 0 bases, leaving 13 bases between the germline ends. The DNA of the CDR3 is TGTGCCAGCAATGAGCTGGGGGTCTCTGGGGCCAACGTCCTGACTTTC. It codes for CASNELGVSGANVLTF.

The genes are TRBV6-5 and TRBJ2-1; unclear D gene. With 2 bases removed from V and 2 bases from J, the gap between germline ends came to 7 bases. The CDR3 totals 14 residues. CDR1 and CDR2 from the germline V gene are MNHEY and SVGAGI. DNA of the CDR3: TGTGCCAGCAGTTACGGGCTAGCCTACAATGAGCAGTTCTTC. Translated: CASSYGLAYNEQFF.

V gene TRBV20-1 combines with J gene TRBJ1-4; D is uncertain. The CDR3 has 12 residues. V was cut by 4 bases and J by 12 bases, with 15 bases left in between. The V gene's germline CDR1 is DFQATT and CDR2 SNEGSKA (reference sequence). Written as DNA, the CDR3 is TGCAGTGCTAAGGGCTTGTTTCCCCAACTGTTTTTT. Translation: CSAKGLFPQLFF.

This clonotype occurred a few times. V gene TRBV20-1 combines with J gene TRBJ2-3; possible D gene TRBD1, 6 bases. Trimming left V 7 bases short and J 5 bases short, with 16 bases between. From germline, CDR1 is DFQATT and CDR2 SNEGSKA (reference sequence). This CDR3 comprises 13 residues. The CDR3 is CSVTGWMKDTQYF. Here the CDR3 DNA reads TGCAGTGTAACAGGGTGGATGAAAGATACGCAGTATTTT.

This clonotype was picked up many times. This rearrangement joins TRBV12-3 or TRBV12-4 to TRBJ2-1, with TRBD2 matching 9 bases. The CDR3 extends over 16 amino acids. The V segment lost 3 bases and the J segment 4 bases; nucleotides outside the gene matches: 7. Written as DNA, the CDR3 is TGTGCCAGCAGTTTTTCAACTAGCGGGCCATACAATGAGCAGTTCTTC. It is translated as CASSFSTSGPYNEQFF.

The chain carries TRBV30 and TRBJ1-2; D is uncertain. Trimming shortened V by 2 bases and J by 4 bases, and 5 bases separated the two germline ends. This CDR3 contains 11 residues. Germline-derived CDR1 and CDR2 are GTSNPN and SVGIG (reference sequence). In DNA, the CDR3 is TGTGCCTGGAGTCACAGCTATGGCTACACCTTC. Amino acids: CAWSHSYGYTF.

The V call is TRBV5-1, the J call TRBJ2-7, with D possibly TRBD2 on 5 matching bases. V lost 1 base, J lost 5 bases, and 7 bases lay in between. The CDR3 spans 12 residues. Germline values: CDR1 SGHRS, CDR2 YFSETQ. The CDR3 reads CASSLPGNEQYF. CDR3 nucleotides: TGCGCCAGCAGCTTGCCCGGGAACGAGCAGTACTTC.

CDR3 coding DNA: TGTGCCAGCAGCTTGGACTGGCTAACCTACGAGCAGTACTTC. This translates into CASSLDWLTYEQYF. The chain recombines TRBV5-5 with TRBJ2-7; D is unresolved. Germline V gene sequence: CDR1 SGHKS, CDR2 YYEKEE (reference sequence). This CDR3 region has 14 residues. Trimming took 0 bases from V and 2 from J, leaving 9 bases between them.

This clonotype was recorded at least ten times. This chain links TRBV12-3 or TRBV12-4 with TRBJ2-2; TRBD2 might be the D (5 bases). Deletions cut 7 bases from V and 13 bases from J, with 13 bases between. The CDR3 consists of 11 residues. The CDR3 DNA sequence: TGTGCCAGCACTGTCCAAGGGAGGCTGTTTTTT. Residues: CASTVQGRLFF.

This clonotype was counted a few times. CDR3 nucleotides: TGCAGTGCTAGAGAAAGGGGGACAGGGGATCAGCCCCAGCATTTT. It specifies CSARERGTGDQPQHF. J is TRBJ1-5 and V is TRBV20-1; the match to TRBD1 covers 10 bases. Unmatched junction bases numbered 4, after V lost 0 bases and J lost 5 bases. Germline V lookup: CDR1 DFQATT, CDR2 SNEGSKA (reference sequence). CDR3 length: 15 residues.

This chain connects TRBV9 to TRBJ2-7; a weak D match, TRBD2 (5 bases). Germline CDR1 SGDLS, CDR2 YYNGEE. The CDR3 contains 14 residues. Trimming took 4 bases from V and 3 from J, leaving 14 bases between them. Here the CDR3 reads CASSRGRLDYEQYF. DNA of the CDR3: TGTGCCAGCAGCAGAGGGCGGCTAGACTACGAGCAGTACTTC.

This clonotype was counted a few times. This chain links TRBV7-2 with TRBJ1-1, with D perhaps TRBD1 (6 bases). CDR3 size: 14 residues. Trimming removed 3 bases at V and 5 bases at J, with 13 bases between. CDR1 and CDR2 (germline): SGHTA, FQGNSA. The CDR3 coding sequence is TGTGCCAGCAGCTTCTCGGGGGCTCGGACTGAAGCTTTCTTT. Residues: CASSFSGARTEAFF.

The chain joins TRBV10-2 to TRBJ1-1, with a possible D match to TRBD1 (5 bases). This CDR3 comprises 20 residues. Germline CDR1 is WSHSY and CDR2 is SAAADI. Trimming removed 2 bases from V and 10 bases from J, with 35 bases in between. DNA of the CDR3: TGCGCCAGCAGTGAGCCAGTAGGAGGGGAACATATTACTCTCCGAGGAGGAGCTTTCTTT. Translation: CASSEPVGGEHITLRGGAFF.

This chain links TRBV7-6 with TRBJ2-7; tentatively, D is TRBD1 (6 bases). CDR3 size: 15 residues. The germline V gene has CDR1 SGHVS and CDR2 FNYEAQ. V was trimmed by 5 bases and J by 2 bases, leaving 16 bases between them. The CDR3 protein is CASSETGFGTYEQYF. CDR3 DNA sequence: TGTGCCAGCAGCGAAACAGGGTTTGGGACCTACGAGCAGTACTTC.

The V call is TRBV7-8, the J call TRBJ2-1; 10 nucleotides match TRBD2. Germline assignment: CDR1 SGHVS and CDR2 FQNEAQ. The CDR3 has 14 amino acids. Trimming removed 2 bases from V and 6 bases from J; junction bases left unmatched: 1. CDR3 DNA sequence: TGTGCCAGCAGCTTAAGCGGGAGGGCCAATGAGCAGTTCTTC. Residues: CASSLSGRANEQFF.

The chain joins TRBV5-1 to TRBJ2-3; 10 bases agree with TRBD2. CDR3 size: 16 residues. The V gene end was trimmed by 2 bases and the J gene end by 0 bases; junction bases not matched to a gene: 3. CDR1 and CDR2 from the germline V gene are SGHRS and YFSETQ. The CDR3 sequence is CASSFPLAGSTDTQYF. In DNA, the CDR3 is TGCGCCAGCAGCTTTCCACTAGCGGGAAGCACAGATACGCAGTATTTT.

The gene calls are TRBV4-1 and TRBJ2-1, with 12 bases aligning to TRBD2. V trimming: 0 bases; J trimming: 4 bases; junction bases outside the gene matches: 7. The CDR3 runs to 18 residues. CDR1 MGHRA and CDR2 YSYEKL come from the germline V gene. For the CDR3, the DNA is TGCGCCAGCAGCCAAGAGCTACCGGGACTAGCGGGTTACAATGAGCAGTTCTTC. It translates to CASSQELPGLAGYNEQFF.

The chain carries TRBV4-2 and TRBJ2-3; a possible D gene is TRBD2 (5 bases). Trimming pared 3 bases from V and 12 bases from J, leaving 16 bases between. In germline, CDR1 is LGHNA, CDR2 YNFKEQ. This CDR3 has 13 amino acids. The CDR3 reads CASSQNRDSDQYF. CDR3 DNA sequence: TGTGCCAGCAGCCAGAACCGGGATTCCGACCAGTATTTT.

V usage is TRBV11-2 and J usage is TRBJ1-1; the D gene is possibly TRBD1 (5 bases). From germline, CDR1 is SGHAT and CDR2 FQNNGV. Trimming shortened V by 0 bases and J by 0 bases, and 23 bases separated the two germline ends. The CDR3 runs to 20 residues. The CDR3 coding sequence is TGTGCCAGCAGCTTAGATCGGCAGGGAAATCTAAGAATTATGAACACTGAAGCTTTCTTT. Amino acids: CASSLDRQGNLRIMNTEAFF.

In its sample, this clonotype was seen a few times. The chain uses TRBV4-3 and TRBJ2-1; tentative D call: TRBD1 (5 bases). Trimming took off 0 bases at V and 3 bases at J, with 12 bases between the two ends. The germline V gene has CDR1 LGHNA and CDR2 YSLEER. This CDR3 has 16 residues. Here the CDR3 DNA reads TGCGCCAGCAGCCAAGATAGGGGTAGGGGCTACAATGAGCAGTTCTTC. Amino acid sequence: CASSQDRGRGYNEQFF.

In its sample, this clonotype was seen many times. V and J are TRBV5-1 and TRBJ1-4, with 7 bases fitting TRBD1. V shed 5 bases and J 4 bases; nucleotides not matched to a gene: 5. This CDR3 spans 14 amino acids. The germline gives CDR1 SGHRS, CDR2 YFSETQ. This CDR3 is CASRVDRVNEKLFF. The CDR3 bases are TGCGCCAGCAGGGTTGACAGGGTTAATGAAAAACTGTTTTTT.

This chain connects TRBV24-1 to TRBJ2-2; 9 bases match TRBD2. V shed 5 bases and J 4 bases; nucleotides not matched to a gene: 7. The CDR3 has 16 amino acids. Germline CDR1 reads KGHDR; CDR2 reads SFDVKD. The CDR3 here is CATSVASGISTGELFF. As DNA, the CDR3 is TGTGCCACCAGTGTAGCTAGCGGGATCTCCACCGGGGAGCTGTTTTTT.

This chain links TRBV7-3 with TRBJ1-2; the D is unclear. The CDR3 covers 14 residues. CDR1 SGHTA and CDR2 FQGTGA come from the germline V gene. The ends were cut back, 2 bases at V and 2 bases at J, with 9 bases in the middle. In DNA form, the CDR3 reads TGTGCCAGCAGCTTATGGTCAATCAACTATGGCTACACCTTC. Translating it yields CASSLWSINYGYTF. Variable domain in full (rest from reference TRBV7-3 and TRBJ1-2): GAGVSQTPSNKVTEKGKYVELRCDPISGHTALYWYRQSLGQGPEFLIYFQGTGAADDSGLPNDRFFAVRPEGSVSTLKIQRTERGDSAVYLCASSLWSINYGYTFGSGTRLTVV.

The chain recombines TRBV12-3 or TRBV12-4 with TRBJ1-5; no clear D gene. The CDR3 totals 14 residues. V shed 1 base and J shed 6 bases, with 10 bases lying between them. CDR3 sequence (DNA): TGTGCCAGCAGTTTAGAGGGAGGAACTCAGCCCCAGCATTTT. It yields the protein CASSLEGGTQPQHF.